These T cell receptor beta chains were read from a single sample in a study of cytomegalovirus exposure and HLA in healthy donors. The table came from immunoSEQ multiplex PCR; TCRdb's copy has only in-frame clones and leaves some out. The sample carries about 94,000 clones, approximately 66% recorded once. Source material: PBMCs. The receptor set was obtained from a man aged 25 to 40 in good health and CMV-seronegative. Both conserved end residues are part of each CDR3. D genes are given only for firm matches. Where a row states a size, it is once, few, many or the class of an expanded clone; other rows omit it.

TRBV27	TRBJ1-6	-	-	CASSRTGNYNSPLHF	TGTGCCAGCAGCCGAACCGGGAACTATAATTCACCCCTCCACTTT
TRBV6-1	TRBJ1-2	-	few	CASSEPRGGGYTF	TGTGCCAGCAGTGAGCCCAGGGGTGGCGGCTACACCTTC
TRBV7-9	TRBJ1-6	-	-	CASSRGQGPNSPLHF	TGTGCCAGCAGCCGAGGGCAGGGGCCAAATTCACCCCTCCACTTT
TRBV2	TRBJ2-4	TRBD1	-	CASSRDRQEAIQYF	TGTGCCAGCAGTCGGGACAGGCAGGAGGCCATTCAGTACTTC
TRBV2	TRBJ2-7	TRBD1	few	CASSGQGLYEQYF	TGTGCCAGCAGCGGACAGGGCCTCTACGAGCAGTACTTC
TRBV9	TRBJ1-6	-	-	CASSSPRGSPLHF	TGTGCCAGCAGCTCCCCCCGTGGCTCACCCCTCCACTTT
TRBV18	TRBJ2-5	TRBD2	-	CASSPLAGGPEETQYF	TGTGCCAGCTCCCCCCTAGCGGGGGGGCCGGAGGAGACCCAGTACTTC
TRBV7-8	TRBJ1-3	TRBD1	-	CASSFYYRGSGNTIYF	TGTGCCAGCAGCTTCTATTACAGGGGCTCTGGAAACACCATATATTTT
TRBV30	TRBJ2-7	-	-	CAWQQGRAYEQYF	TGTGCCTGGCAGCAGGGGAGGGCCTACGAGCAGTACTTC
TRBV28	TRBJ1-2	-	-	CASSLSPARLKPRSYGYTF	TGTGCCAGCAGTTTATCCCCGGCCAGGCTTAAACCACGATCCTATGGCTACACCTTC
TRBV6-1	TRBJ2-5	TRBD1	-	CASGRDRDETQYF	TGTGCCAGCGGACGGGACAGGGACGAGACCCAGTACTTC
TRBV16	TRBJ1-2	-	-	CASRAGASPYGYTF	TGTGCCAGCAGGGCAGGGGCGAGCCCCTATGGCTACACCTTC
TRBV18	TRBJ2-7	TRBD1	-	CASSQDRDEQYF	TGTGCCAGCTCACAGGACAGGGACGAGCAGTACTTC
TRBV5-1	TRBJ2-2	-	few	CASSLERSWNGELFF	TGCGCCAGCAGCTTGGAGCGGTCCTGGAACGGGGAGCTGTTTTTT
TRBV19	TRBJ2-3	TRBD2	-	CASSLGLAGDSDTQYF	TGTGCCAGTAGCCTTGGACTAGCGGGGGATTCAGATACGCAGTATTTT
TRBV7-9	TRBJ1-1	TRBD1	-	CASSRTGEGNTEAFF	TGTGCCAGCAGCCGTACAGGGGAAGGAAACACTGAAGCTTTCTTT
TRBV5-1	TRBJ2-1	TRBD2	few	CASSYSGGPYNEQFF	TGCGCCAGCAGCTATAGCGGGGGGCCCTACAATGAGCAGTTCTTC
TRBV7-9	TRBJ2-5	-	-	CSSSYQEETQYF	TGTTCCAGCAGCTACCAGGAAGAGACCCAGTACTTC
TRBV19	TRBJ2-5	-	-	CASSISHRFQTQYF	TGTGCCAGTAGTATCTCACACCGATTCCAGACCCAGTACTTC
TRBV19	TRBJ2-7	TRBD1	-	CASRDPGQGNYEQYF	TGTGCCAGTAGGGACCCGGGACAGGGTAACTACGAGCAGTACTTC
TRBV5-3	TRBJ2-7	-	few	CARSSRLVEQYF	TGTGCCAGAAGCTCCCGACTAGTCGAGCAGTACTTC
TRBV4-1	TRBJ2-7	TRBD1	few	CASSHRDRRYEQYF	TGCGCCAGCAGCCACCGGGACAGAAGATACGAGCAGTACTTC
TRBV10-3	TRBJ1-4	-	-	CAISEGGAREKLFF	TGTGCCATCAGTGAGGGAGGGGCTCGGGAAAAACTGTTTTTT
TRBV5-6	TRBJ2-7	-	-	CASSLGQRSYEQYF	TGTGCCAGCAGCTTGGGACAGAGATCCTACGAGCAGTACTTC
TRBV7-6	TRBJ2-7	-	once	CASSEAGPVYEQYF	TGTGCCAGCAGCGAAGCAGGGCCGGTCTACGAGCAGTACTTC
TRBV2	TRBJ2-2	TRBD2	-	CASSVERERGGNTGELFF	TGTGCCAGCAGTGTCGAGCGGGAGAGAGGGGGAAACACCGGGGAGCTGTTTTTT
TRBV19	TRBJ1-5	-	-	CASTLDSSGNQPQHF	TGTGCCAGTACCCTGGACAGTTCTGGCAATCAGCCCCAGCATTTT
TRBV19	TRBJ2-4	-	-	CASSIGLLWYQGPPAKNIQYF	TGTGCCAGTAGTATCGGCCTACTATGGTATCAGGGGCCGCCAGCCAAAAACATTCAGTACTTC
TRBV6-5	TRBJ2-3	-	-	CASSYAVTGITDTQYF	TGTGCCAGCAGTTACGCGGTGACAGGTATTACAGATACGCAGTATTTT
TRBV28	TRBJ1-5	-	-	CASSLTGYNQPQHF	TGTGCCAGCAGCCTAACAGGGTACAATCAGCCCCAGCATTTT
TRBV10-1	TRBJ1-6	-	-	CARLPNSPLHF	TGCGCCAGACTGCCGAATTCACCCCTCCACTTT
TRBV7-2	TRBJ2-7	-	-	CASSPQVQISYEQYF	TGTGCCAGCAGCCCCCAAGTACAGATCTCCTACGAGCAGTACTTC
TRBV30	TRBJ2-2	-	once	CAWTAGLQTGELFF	TGTGCCTGGACGGCGGGCCTCCAAACCGGGGAGCTGTTTTTT
TRBV10-3	TRBJ1-1	-	-	CAISRDTTEAFF	TGTGCCATCAGTAGGGACACCACTGAAGCTTTCTTT
TRBV6-4	TRBJ2-3	TRBD2	-	CASSDSRSSGTDTQYF	TGTGCCAGCAGTGACTCGAGGTCTAGCGGAACAGATACGCAGTATTTT
TRBV6-4	TRBJ2-7	-	-	CASPHDRTYEQYF	TGTGCCAGCCCTCACGACAGAACCTACGAGCAGTACTTC
TRBV5-1	TRBJ2-1	TRBD2	-	CASSSGLAYNEQFF	TGCGCCAGCAGCTCGGGACTAGCTTACAATGAGCAGTTCTTC
TRBV7-2	TRBJ1-2	-	-	CASTYRDGYTF	TGTGCCAGCACCTACAGGGATGGCTACACCTTC
TRBV13	TRBJ2-3	TRBD1	few	CASSSAGTGGADTQYF	TGTGCCAGCAGCTCTGCCGGGACAGGGGGCGCAGATACGCAGTATTTT
TRBV6-5	TRBJ2-7	-	-	CASSFEGGFEQYF	TGTGCCAGCAGTTTTGAAGGCGGGTTCGAGCAGTACTTC
TRBV7-3	TRBJ1-3	-	-	CASSLIGGSSGNTIYF	TGTGCCAGCAGCTTAATCGGCGGATCCTCTGGAAACACCATATATTTT
TRBV11-3	TRBJ2-3	TRBD1	few	CASSPGQGTDTQYF	TGTGCCAGCAGCCCTGGACAGGGCACAGATACGCAGTATTTT
TRBV10-3	TRBJ1-1	TRBD1	-	CAISGTGLNTEAFF	TGTGCCATCAGTGGGACAGGGCTGAACACTGAAGCTTTCTTT
TRBV9	TRBJ1-2	TRBD1	-	CASSAEGGTGVNYGYTF	TGTGCCAGCAGCGCCGAAGGGGGGACAGGGGTTAACTATGGCTACACCTTC
TRBV6-5	TRBJ1-2	-	-	CASSYSKGPNYGYTF	TGTGCCAGCAGTTACTCCAAGGGGCCGAACTATGGCTACACCTTC
TRBV11-2	TRBJ2-7	TRBD2	-	CASSLESGRASYEQYF	TGTGCCAGCAGCCTAGAAAGCGGGAGGGCCTCCTACGAGCAGTACTTC
TRBV14	TRBJ2-1	TRBD1	few	CASSQGVNRDRGLYNEQFF	TGTGCCAGCAGCCAAGGAGTTAATAGGGACAGGGGGCTCTACAATGAGCAGTTCTTC
TRBV15	TRBJ1-2	-	-	CATSSETGDYGYTF	TGTGCCACCAGCAGCGAGACAGGAGACTATGGCTACACCTTC
TRBV4-3	TRBJ2-7	TRBD1	-	CASSLSRDRGAHEQYF	TGCGCCAGCAGCCTCTCCCGGGACAGGGGTGCCCACGAGCAGTACTTC
TRBV11-2	TRBJ1-5	-	-	CASSLDRSNQPQHF	TGTGCCAGCAGCCTCGACAGATCCAATCAGCCCCAGCATTTT
TRBV10-3	TRBJ1-2	-	few	CAISVAEGYGYTF	TGTGCCATCAGTGTTGCAGAGGGCTATGGCTACACCTTC
TRBV5-4	TRBJ2-1	-	-	CASSLIGNEQFF	TGTGCCAGCAGCCTGATCGGTAATGAGCAGTTCTTC
TRBV18	TRBJ1-3	TRBD1	-	CASSQGQGSSGNTIYF	TGTGCCAGCTCACAAGGACAGGGAAGCTCTGGAAACACCATATATTTT
TRBV7-6	TRBJ1-4	-	once	CASSSGGGLFF	TGTGCCAGCAGCTCGGGTGGAGGACTGTTTTTT